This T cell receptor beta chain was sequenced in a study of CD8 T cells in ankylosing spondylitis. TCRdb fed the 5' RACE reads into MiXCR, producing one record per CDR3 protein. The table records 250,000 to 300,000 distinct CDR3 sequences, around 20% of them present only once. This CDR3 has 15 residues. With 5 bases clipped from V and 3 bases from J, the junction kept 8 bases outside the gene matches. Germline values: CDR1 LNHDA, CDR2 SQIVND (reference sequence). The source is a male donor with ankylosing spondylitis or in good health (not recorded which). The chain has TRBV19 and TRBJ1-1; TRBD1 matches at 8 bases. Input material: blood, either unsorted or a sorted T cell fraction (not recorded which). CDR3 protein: CASSDRQGSYTEAFF. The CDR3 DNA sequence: TGTGCCAGTAGTGACCGACAGGGGTCGTACACTGAAGCTTTCTTT.